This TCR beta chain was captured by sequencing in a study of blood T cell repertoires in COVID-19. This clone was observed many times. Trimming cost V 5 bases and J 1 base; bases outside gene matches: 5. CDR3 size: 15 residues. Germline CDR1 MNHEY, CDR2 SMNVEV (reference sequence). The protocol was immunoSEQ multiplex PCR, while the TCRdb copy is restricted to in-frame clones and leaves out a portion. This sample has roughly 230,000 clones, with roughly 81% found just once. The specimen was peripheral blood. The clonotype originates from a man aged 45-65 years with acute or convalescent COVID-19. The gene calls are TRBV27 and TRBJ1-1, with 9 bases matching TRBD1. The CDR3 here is CASSRTGGRNTEAFF. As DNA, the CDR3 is TGTGCCAGCAGTCGAACAGGGGGCCGGAACACTGAAGCTTTCTTT.